This T cell receptor (beta chain) emerged from a study of cytomegalovirus exposure and HLA in healthy donors. Study context: Later analysis reported that the 120 or so validation repertoires shared the platform of the roughly 680 first-cohort repertoires. Study observations and caveats: Rare TCR sequences predominated, though certain public TCRs were found in many donors. The finding came from a later analysis; first-cohort TCR clusters tended to co-occur in the 95 to 150 validation repertoires. Overall, roughly 150 TCR beta chains were annotated as cytomegalovirus-associated.

The repertoire was sequenced with immunoSEQ multiplex PCR; TCRdb's copy has only in-frame clones and lacks some. The profile shows 60,000 to 70,000 clones, 90% to 95% of them singletons. As to this clone: The antigen is undetermined. The junction departs from germline at one end; a sequencing error may be responsible.

The CDR3 contains 16 residues. From germline, CDR1 is MNHNY and CDR2 SVGAGI (reference sequence). The sample taken for sequencing was PBMCs. This TCR derives from a man aged 18 to 29 in good health and CMV-seropositive. The chain links TRBV6-6 to TRBJ2-2; TRBD1 is a possible D gene (5 bases). CDR3 nucleotide sequence: TGTGCCAGCAGCTACAAAAAGGGGCCCCGCACCTGGGAGCTGTTTTTT. As protein: CASSYKKGPRTWELFF.